The text below deals with one T cell receptor (beta chain). Its antigen is unknown. The use of a sample-barcoded 5' primer and a J-beta primer mix characterized a second PCR of 7 to 11 cycles. TCRdb called the 5' RACE reads again in MiXCR, with one record for every CDR3 protein. Here the sample spans 1.5 million or so distinct CDR3 sequences, about 45% being singletons. The germline gives CDR1 SGHAT, CDR2 FQNNGV. CDR3 length equals 13 residues. The V end was cut by 4 bases, the J end by 13 bases, with 17 bases between. This sample is part of a study of blood T cells in healthy people across ages. Study-level points and caveats: Percentage of naive T cells showed a strong correlation with TCR beta diversity. Long-lived donors had more naive CD4+ cells and higher diversity than aged donors.

The sequenced material came from blood. This TCR was recovered from a woman under 30 in good health. The chain has TRBV11-2 and TRBJ2-1, with D hard to call. The DNA of the CDR3 is TGTGCCAGCAGCTCTGTGGGTTTGGAGACCCAGTTCTTC. Translation gives CASSSVGLETQFF.